This T cell receptor beta chain was observed in a study of blood T cell repertoires in COVID-19. Across the whole study: Samples taken during acute and convalescent COVID-19 were collected in the United States, Italy and Spain.

Assay: immunoSEQ multiplex PCR; the TCRdb copy retains only in-frame clones and omits some. The table has around 470,000 clones, less than 95% seen once; the top ten hold 0.6%. The participants were between about 18 and 90 years old and came from about two dozen US areas. The J segment lost 2 bases and the V segment lost 11 bases, leaving 7 bases of the junction unmatched. Looked up from germline, CDR1 is ENHRY and CDR2 is SYGVKD. CDR3 size: 13 residues. Material: PBMCs or T cells enriched from blood (not recorded which). The sequence came from a man aged 18-30 years who had recovered from COVID-19. V is TRBV10-3 and J is TRBJ2-5; TRBD1 matches at 8 bases. CDR3 region: CAVWDRSQETQYF. The CDR3 DNA reads as TGTGCCGTCTGGGACAGGAGTCAAGAGACCCAGTACTTC.